This T cell receptor beta chain was sequenced during a study of T cell repertoires in cytomegalovirus infection. One entry per CDR3 protein, called by TCRdb with MiXCR from the reads. The sample lists some 150,000 distinct CDR3 sequences, around 22% seen once, with over 9.5% in the top ten. This clonotype was observed a few times. CDR3 length: 15 amino acids. Germline CDR1 and CDR2: SGDLS and YYNGEE. Trimming took 0 bases from V and 5 from J, leaving 14 bases between them. This clonotype was sampled from a human donor in good health (CMV status not recorded). Some clones in this sample may be carry-over from other donors' samples. Sample: PBMCs. The chain links TRBV9 to TRBJ2-5; the D gene is possibly TRBD1 (5 bases). The CDR3 spells CASSVDPGSGETQYF. CDR3 in DNA: TGTGCCAGCAGCGTAGATCCAGGTTCAGGGGAGACCCAGTACTTC.